The 18 T cell receptor beta chains reported below all come from one sample, sequenced in a study of blood T cell repertoires in COVID-19. Measured with immunoSEQ multiplex PCR; TCRdb has only the in-frame clones, and not every one. The sample records some 80,000 clones, around 74% being singletons. Sequencing used peripheral blood. Receptors were obtained from an elderly woman with active or convalescent COVID-19.

The rearrangement joins TRBV5-1 to TRBJ2-1, with 11 bases identical to TRBD2. After removal of 3 bases from V and 1 base from J, the junction contained 3 bases not matched to a gene. The CDR3 loop spans 16 amino acids. CDR1 is SGHRS, CDR2 YFSETQ, per germline. This CDR3 is CASSSLAGGSYNEQFF. The CDR3, as DNA: TGCGCCAGCAGCTCGCTAGCGGGGGGATCCTACAATGAGCAGTTCTTC. The full variable domain, completed using reference TRBV5-1 and TRBJ2-1, is KAGVTQTPRYLIKTRGQQVTLSCSPISGHRSVSWYQQTPGQGLQFLFEYFSETQRNKGNFPGRFSGRQFSNSRSEMNVSTLELGDSALYLCASSSLAGGSYNEQFFGPGTRLTVL.

The chain couples TRBV5-1 to TRBJ1-4; 12 bases map to TRBD1. Germline CDR1 reads SGHRS; CDR2 reads YFSETQ. This CDR3 is built from 17 residues. V shed 4 bases and J 15 bases; nucleotides not matched to a gene: 19. The CDR3 loop is CASSPGGGTGGVGYMFF. The DNA for the CDR3 is TGCGCCAGCAGCCCTGGCGGAGGGACAGGGGGCGTCGGGTACATGTTTTTT.

As regards this clone: Other DNA sequences in the same sample also yield this CDR3. The rearrangement links TRBV9 to TRBJ1-3, with D possibly being TRBD1 (5 bases). There are 14 residues in the CDR3. Germline V lookup: CDR1 SGDLS, CDR2 YYNGEE. V was clipped by 1 base and J by 2 bases, with 7 bases between them. The CDR3 protein is CASSVTRAGNTIYF. Here the CDR3 DNA reads TGTGCCAGCAGCGTAACCAGGGCTGGAAACACCATATATTTT.

The V gene is TRBV7-9, the J gene TRBJ2-3, with TRBD2 identical over 7 bases. V trimming: 7 bases; J trimming: 0 bases; junction bases outside the gene matches: 1. CDR1 and CDR2 from the germline V gene are SEHNR and FQNEAQ (reference sequence). The CDR3 contains 13 residues. This CDR3 reads CASTRGSTDTQYF. CDR3 nucleotide sequence: TGTGCCAGCACGCGGGGGAGCACAGATACGCAGTATTTT.

The chain employs TRBV6-2 or TRBV6-3 and TRBJ1-5; unclear D gene. The CDR3 totals 17 residues. The V gene's germline CDR1 is MNHEY and CDR2 SVGEGT. Deletions cut 2 bases from V and 0 bases from J, with 14 bases between. The CDR3 coding sequence is TGTGCCAGCAGTTACCCCCCCCCAGGCTATAGCAATCAGCCCCAGCATTTT. It encodes CASSYPPPGYSNQPQHF.

The chain couples TRBV3-1 (or the pseudogene TRBV3-2) to TRBJ1-3, with TRBD1 as a possible D gene (5 bases). Trimming shortened V by 0 bases and J by 3 bases, and 9 bases separated the two germline ends. CDR1 LGHDT and CDR2 YNNKEL come from the germline V gene (reference sequence). This CDR3 contains 15 residues. CDR3: CASSQDDRLGNTIYF. Written as DNA, the CDR3 is TGTGCCAGCAGCCAAGATGACAGACTTGGAAACACCATATATTTT.

The gene calls are TRBV7-2 and TRBJ2-7; 7 bases map to TRBD2. CDR1 and CDR2 (germline): SGHTA, FQGNSA. This CDR3 comprises 13 residues. Trimming took 7 bases from V and 4 from J; bases not matched to a gene: 7. The CDR3 nucleotides are TGTGCCAGCAACCCGGGGAGGGAGTACGAGCAGTACTTC. This encodes CASNPGREYEQYF.

V usage is TRBV3-1 (or the pseudogene TRBV3-2) and J usage is TRBJ2-1; 14 positions match TRBD2. After removal of 3 bases from V and 9 bases from J, the junction contained 7 bases not matched to a gene. Germline assignment: CDR1 LGHDT and CDR2 YNNKEL (reference sequence). There are 16 residues in the CDR3. This CDR3 reads CASSQGTSGGWGEQFF. In DNA form, the CDR3 reads TGTGCCAGCAGCCAGGGGACTAGCGGGGGCTGGGGTGAGCAGTTCTTC.

The chain couples TRBV27 to TRBJ2-3; D is unclear. This CDR3 is built from 11 residues. Germline V CDR1 and CDR2: MNHEY, SMNVEV (reference sequence). V dropped 6 bases and J dropped 2 bases, with 3 bases sitting between them. CDR3 in DNA: TGTGCCAGCAGACACACAGATACGCAGTATTTT. Encoded protein: CASRHTDTQYF.

The V gene is TRBV18, the J gene TRBJ2-3; 9 positions match TRBD1. The germline V gene encodes CDR1 KGHSH and CDR2 LQKENI. V lost 1 base and J lost 5; bases outside the gene matches: 1. This CDR3 region has 14 residues. CDR3 DNA sequence: TGTGCCAGCTCACCACGGGACAGGGAAGATACGCAGTATTTT. It encodes CASSPRDREDTQYF.

The chain employs TRBV6-5 and TRBJ2-7, with 8 bases aligning to TRBD1. With V trimmed by 7 bases and J by 13 bases, 15 bases remained unmatched. Looked up from germline, CDR1 is MNHEY and CDR2 is SVGAGI. This CDR3 has 13 residues. CDR3 DNA: TGTGCCAGCATTTCAAGGACAGGGAAGGGTGCCTACTTC. This translates into CASISRTGKGAYF.

V and J are TRBV28 and TRBJ2-7; tentative D call: TRBD2 (6 bases). The V gene's germline CDR1 is MDHEN and CDR2 SYDVKM. V was clipped by 3 bases and J by 4 bases, with 16 bases between them. The CDR3 runs to 15 residues. The CDR3 loop reads CASSLEGMLVYEQYF. CDR3 DNA: TGTGCCAGCAGTTTGGAGGGGATGTTAGTGTACGAGCAGTACTTC.

This clone showed up just a few times. Different DNA sequences within this sample yield the same CDR3. This rearrangement joins TRBV11-2 to TRBJ1-1; no clear D. Trimming cost V 2 bases and J 0 bases, with 4 bases left between them. CDR3 length: 13 amino acids. Germline CDR1 and CDR2: SGHAT and FQNNGV. The CDR3 is CASSLTLNTEAFF. In DNA, the CDR3 is TGTGCCAGCAGCTTAACTTTGAACACTGAAGCTTTCTTT.

V gene TRBV5-5 combines with J gene TRBJ1-4, with D unresolved. CDR3 length: 13 amino acids. V shed 7 bases and J shed 8 bases, with 15 bases lying between them. Germline V gene lookup returns CDR1 SGHKS and CDR2 YYEKEE (reference sequence). CDR3 sequence: CASGWAAGEKLFF. The DNA of the CDR3 is TGTGCCAGCGGGTGGGCAGCAGGAGAAAAACTGTTTTTT.

This clone showed up just once. The genes are TRBV30 and TRBJ1-2; D is possibly TRBD1 (5 bases). The V gene's germline CDR1 is GTSNPN and CDR2 SVGIG (reference sequence). The CDR3 sequence is 11 residues long. Trimming removed 7 bases at V and 3 bases at J, with 9 bases between. In DNA, the CDR3 is TGTGCCTATGACAGTGACTATGGCTACACCTTC. This encodes CAYDSDYGYTF.

The chain carries TRBV24-1 and TRBJ2-3; D possibly corresponds to TRBD2 (7 bases). This CDR3 has 18 residues. V lost 4 bases and J lost 3, with 22 bases in between. Germline values: CDR1 KGHDR, CDR2 SFDVKD. CDR3 sequence: CATSEPPYRGAGTDTQYF. The CDR3, as DNA: TGTGCCACCAGTGAGCCCCCATATCGGGGGGCCGGGACAGATACGCAGTATTTT.

The CDR3 DNA is TGCGCCAGTACCCGGGACAGAGATAATGAAAAACTGTTTTTT. This translates into CASTRDRDNEKLFF. This sequence joins TRBV10-2 and TRBJ1-4; 7 nucleotides line up with TRBD1. Per the germline V gene, CDR1 is WSHSY and CDR2 is SAAADI. This CDR3 spans 14 amino acids. The junction had 8 bases not matched to a gene; V was cut back by 9 bases and J by 4 bases.

V is TRBV19 and J is TRBJ2-3; the match to TRBD2 covers 7 bases. CDR3 length: 15 residues. V was pared by 9 bases and J by 0 bases, with 9 bases of the junction left unmatched. Germline CDR1 is LNHDA and CDR2 is SQIVND (reference sequence). CDR3 DNA: TGTGCCAGCGCTCGGGAGGCGGCAAGCACAGATACGCAGTATTTT. This sequence encodes CASAREAASTDTQYF.